Following are 8 T cell receptor beta chains from one sample sequenced in a study of shared clonotypes between healthy human individuals (dated by TCRdb to about 2020). The library was produced with the immunoSEQ multiplex PCR assay. TCRdb holds this immuneACCESS table with in-frame rearrangements only. Some clones are missing; in checked studies, unresolved V genes explain under half, and the rest has no known cause. This sample lists about 800,000 clones; 96% were detected once. The ten largest clones represent under 0.25% of the sample. CD8 naive samples were obtained by positive selection for CCR7 among CD45RO-negative cells, yielding a CD45RA+CCR7+ population from which TemRA cells were excluded. Sequenced sample: naive CD8+ T cells sorted from blood. This sample's cell subset or site label indicates: CD45RA+CCR7+. These receptors came from a man younger than 40 in good health.

Note on this clone: Other DNA sequences from this sample encode an identical CDR3 as well. This chain uses TRBV7-6 with TRBJ2-1; TRBD2 matches 9 bases. This CDR3 has 14 residues. Looked up from germline, CDR1 is SGHVS and CDR2 is FNYEAQ. Trimming cost V 5 bases and J 5 bases; bases outside gene matches: 4. The CDR3 here is CASSQLAGDNEQFF. Written as DNA, the CDR3 is TGTGCCAGCAGCCAGTTAGCGGGGGACAATGAGCAGTTCTTC.

The gene calls are TRBV30 and TRBJ2-7; D is perhaps TRBD1 (6 bases). Trimming pared 0 bases from V and 3 bases from J, leaving 30 bases between. This CDR3 comprises 20 residues. Germline V gene sequence: CDR1 GTSNPN, CDR2 SVGIG (reference sequence). CDR3 amino acids: CAWSVRLQGFRQPSDYEQYF. The CDR3 coding sequence is TGTGCCTGGAGTGTAAGGTTACAGGGTTTCCGTCAGCCCTCCGACTACGAGCAGTACTTC. The full variable domain, its missing parts supplied by reference TRBV30 and TRBJ2-7, is SQTIHQWPATLVQPVGSPLSLECTVEGTSNPNLYWYRQAAGRGLQLLFYSVGIGQISSEVPQNLSASRPQDRQFILSSKKLLLSDSGFYLCAWSVRLQGFRQPSDYEQYFGPGTRLTVT.

The genes are TRBV2 and TRBJ2-5; D may be TRBD1 (6 bases). Germline V gene sequence: CDR1 SNHLY, CDR2 FYNNEI. Trimming took off 4 bases at V and 3 bases at J, with 15 bases between the two ends. The CDR3 is made up of 15 amino acids. The CDR3 region has the DNA TGTGCCAGCAGTGCACAGGGATTCCCGAAAGAGACCCAGTACTTC. Amino acid sequence: CASSAQGFPKETQYF.

The chain employs TRBV12-5 and TRBJ1-5; 7 nucleotides line up with TRBD1. The CDR3 length is 17 residues. V was pared by 2 bases and J by 1 base, with 8 bases of the junction left unmatched. Germline V CDR1 and CDR2: LGHNT, FRNRAP. Written as DNA, the CDR3 is TGTGCTAGTGGTTTGCCCCTGCAGACAGGGAGCAATCAGCCCCAGCATTTT. Its protein product is CASGLPLQTGSNQPQHF.

This clone has a single count. The CDR3 is CASSRGQIRSNYGYTF. For the CDR3, the DNA is TGTGCCAGCAGCCGTGGACAGATCCGAAGTAACTATGGCTACACCTTC. This sequence joins TRBV27 and TRBJ1-2; tentative D call: TRBD1 (6 bases). V was cut by 6 bases and J by 1 base, with 18 bases left in between. This CDR3 contains 16 residues. Germline V gene sequence: CDR1 MNHEY, CDR2 SMNVEV (reference sequence).

This chain joins TRBV5-4 and TRBJ2-6; D might be TRBD2 (6 bases). Trimming removed 6 bases at V and 3 bases at J, with 10 bases between. Per germline, CDR1 SGHNT and CDR2 YYREEE (reference sequence). CDR3 length equals 14 residues. The CDR3 DNA is TGTGCCAGCACAAGGGAGGATGGGGCCAACGTCCTGACTTTC. Amino acid sequence: CASTREDGANVLTF.

The chain links TRBV11-2 to TRBJ2-1, with 7 positions matching TRBD2. Germline V CDR1 and CDR2: SGHAT, FQNNGV. This CDR3 region has 15 residues. V lost 1 base and J lost 8; bases outside the gene matches: 8. The CDR3 coding sequence is TGTGCCAGCAGCTTAGGTGCGGGGGAGAGGGATGAGCAGTTCTTC. Its translation is CASSLGAGERDEQFF.

The chain combines TRBV27 with TRBJ1-2; D gene ambiguous. V gave up 4 bases and J gave up 4 bases, with 10 bases separating them. The germline CDR1 and CDR2 sequences are MNHEY and SMNVEV (reference sequence). The CDR3 consists of 13 residues. The CDR3 DNA is TGTGCCAGCAGTTCGACGTACTCCTATGGCTACACCTTC. This codes for CASSSTYSYGYTF.